This T cell receptor (beta chain) is drawn from a study of cytomegalovirus exposure and HLA in healthy donors. Study-wide results and caveats: A later analysis found TCR association rates differed by HLA locus, highest for DRB1 and lowest for HLA-C. Certain sequence variants were highly shared and formed a cluster, and this cluster was likely a sequencing artifact.

It was with 60 Vbeta and 13 Jbeta primers that the PCR ran. Clones were sequenced by immunoSEQ multiplex PCR, and TCRdb holds only the in-frame ones, with some missing. The table shows fewer than 150,000 clones, with around 82% occurring only once. V was clipped by 2 bases and J by 6 bases; unmatched bases: 7. Germline V lookup: CDR1 SGDLS, CDR2 YYNGEE. The length of the CDR3 is 14 residues. This clone appeared a single time. Its antigen is as yet unknown. The sequencing input was PBMCs. The source is a woman aged 40 to 55 in good health and CMV-seropositive. V and J are TRBV9 and TRBJ2-5; 7 positions match TRBD2. The CDR3 coding sequence is TGTGCCAGCAGCGTGGGGGGGGGAGCCCAGACCCAGTACTTC. This codes for CASSVGGGAQTQYF.